These 5 T cell receptor beta chains originate from one sample sequenced in a study of shared clonotypes between healthy human individuals. Selected positively for CCR7 and CD45RO-negative, naive CD8 cells excluded terminally differentiated effector memory CD45RA+ cells. Using immunoSEQ multiplex PCR, the repertoire was profiled, and TCRdb retains in-frame clones only, with some absent. The sample yields around 600,000 clones, 90% to 95% seen once. Sequences were obtained from naive CD8+ T cells sorted from blood. These receptors came from a woman younger than 45 in good health.

The CDR3 coding sequence is TGTGCCAGCAGCCTTACCGGGACTAACTACGAGCAGTACTTC. Its protein product is CASSLTGTNYEQYF. J is TRBJ2-5 and V is TRBV11-1, with 7 bases fitting TRBD2. The end of the DNA fits TRBJ2-7 better, so the J call may be wrong. CDR1 is SGHAT and CDR2 is FQDESV in the germline V gene (reference sequence). The CDR3 has 14 residues.

This clone was found once. The chain employs TRBV28 and TRBJ1-5; D not certain. The CDR3 has 16 residues. With 3 bases removed from V and 0 bases from J, the gap between germline ends came to 12 bases. Germline V lookup: CDR1 MDHEN, CDR2 SYDVKM. CDR3 loop: CASSFQAGYSNQPQHF. As DNA, the CDR3 is TGTGCCAGCAGTTTCCAGGCAGGTTATAGCAATCAGCCCCAGCATTTT.

This chain uses TRBV27 with TRBJ2-1, with D unresolved. The germline V gene has CDR1 MNHEY and CDR2 SMNVEV (reference sequence). This CDR3 region has 12 residues. Trimming cost V 9 bases and J 10 bases, with 16 bases left between them. The CDR3 loop is CASRIGSGEQFF. The CDR3 DNA reads as TGTGCCAGTCGTATAGGGTCGGGCGAGCAGTTCTTC.

This chain connects TRBV6-5 to TRBJ1-1, with no clear D. Trimming took off 0 bases at V and 5 bases at J, with 10 bases between the two ends. This CDR3 has 14 residues. In germline, CDR1 is MNHEY, CDR2 SVGAGI. The CDR3: CASSYSGMGTEAFF. For the CDR3, the DNA is TGTGCCAGCAGTTACTCGGGAATGGGGACTGAAGCTTTCTTT.

This sequence joins TRBV5-6 and TRBJ2-7; TRBD1 is a possible D gene (6 bases). Germline CDR1 reads SGHDT; CDR2 reads YYEEEE. The CDR3 has 16 residues. V shed 4 bases and J shed 0 bases, with 17 bases lying between them. The CDR3, as DNA: TGTGCCAGCAGCCCTACCACAGGGAAGAGCTCCTACGAGCAGTACTTC. This sequence encodes CASSPTTGKSSYEQYF.